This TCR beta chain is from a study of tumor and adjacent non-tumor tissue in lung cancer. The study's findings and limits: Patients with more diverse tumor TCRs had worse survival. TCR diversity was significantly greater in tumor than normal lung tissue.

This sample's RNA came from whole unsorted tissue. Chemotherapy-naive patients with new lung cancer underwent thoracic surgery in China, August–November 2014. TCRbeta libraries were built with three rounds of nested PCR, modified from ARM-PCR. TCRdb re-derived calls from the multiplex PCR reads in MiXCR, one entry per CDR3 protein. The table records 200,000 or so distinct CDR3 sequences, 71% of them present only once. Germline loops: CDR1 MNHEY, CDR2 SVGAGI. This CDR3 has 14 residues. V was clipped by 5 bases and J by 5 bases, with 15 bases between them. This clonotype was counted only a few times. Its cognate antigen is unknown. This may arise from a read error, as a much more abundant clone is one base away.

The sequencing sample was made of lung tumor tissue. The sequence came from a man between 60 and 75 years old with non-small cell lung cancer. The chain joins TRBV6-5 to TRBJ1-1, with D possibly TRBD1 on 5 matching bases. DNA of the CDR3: TGTGCCAGCAGTCGGGGGGGGACGCAAACTGAAGCTTTCTTT. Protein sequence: CASSRGGTQTEAFF.